These T cell receptor beta chains were read from a single sample in a study of memory CD8 T cells in hepatitis C reinfection. Only in-frame clones appear in the TCRdb table, and some are missing; sequencing was by immunoSEQ multiplex PCR. The sample has 35,000 to 50,000 clones, around 87% seen once. The sequencing sample was made of naive CD8+ T cells sorted from blood. The receptors stem from a man younger than 30 with hepatitis C virus infection. The CDR3 runs from the conserved cysteine through the conserved F or W. D genes are given only for firm matches. Clone size is given for some rows only: seen once, a few or many times, or a class if the clone is expanded.

TRBV5-1	.	TRBJ1-3	.	CASSLEWQGSIAGNTIYF	TGCGCCAGCAGCTTGGAGTGGCAGGGCTCAATAGCTGGAAACACCATATATTTT
TRBV18	.	TRBJ1-2	once	CASSPPRDNEGYTF	TGTGCCAGCTCACCACCCCGGGACAATGAAGGCTACACCTTC
TRBV7-5	.	TRBJ1-1	.	CARSPTELTEAFF	TGTGCCAGAAGTCCTACCGAGTTGACTGAAGCTTTCTTT
TRBV5-6	TRBD2	TRBJ2-1	.	CASSSSTSGISSYNEQFF	TGTGCCAGCAGCTCCTCGACTAGCGGAATTAGCTCCTACAATGAGCAGTTCTTC
TRBV15	.	TRBJ2-4	.	CATSNLDGVKNIQYF	TGTGCCACCAGCAACCTCGACGGGGTCAAAAACATTCAGTACTTC
TRBV5-1	TRBD2	TRBJ2-3	once	CASSWSGRDTDTQYF	TGCGCCAGCAGCTGGAGCGGGAGGGACACAGATACGCAGTATTTT
TRBV19	TRBD2	TRBJ2-3	.	CASSAFATSGPGAGEATQYF	TGTGCCAGTAGTGCGTTCGCGACTAGCGGGCCCGGAGCCGGGGAGGCGACGCAGTATTTT
TRBV2	TRBD2	TRBJ2-5	.	CASSRLAGGGAERAQYF	TGTGCCAGCAGTCGACTAGCGGGGGGTGGCGCCGAAAGGGCCCAGTACTTC
TRBV6-6	TRBD2	TRBJ2-5	.	CASSYSGGETQYF	TGTGCCAGCAGTTACAGCGGGGGCGAGACCCAGTACTTC
TRBV13	.	TRBJ2-2	.	CASKEGFQAGELFF	TGTGCCAGCAAGGAGGGATTTCAAGCCGGGGAGCTGTTTTTT
TRBV4-1	.	TRBJ1-1	.	CASSHQDSLYTEAFF	TGCGCCAGCAGCCACCAGGACAGTCTGTACACTGAAGCTTTCTTT
TRBV5-1	.	TRBJ2-7	once	CASSSYGGQMYEQYF	TGCGCCAGCAGCTCTTACGGGGGGCAGATGTACGAGCAGTACTTC
TRBV5-1	.	TRBJ1-2	.	CASSWIPRGGYTF	TGCGCCAGCAGCTGGATCCCCAGGGGTGGCTACACCTTC
TRBV30	.	TRBJ2-6	.	CAWSGGAGANVLTF	TGTGCCTGGAGTGGGGGGGCTGGGGCCAACGTCCTGACTTTC
TRBV27	TRBD2	TRBJ2-2	.	CASSPTSGRFPGELFF	TGTGCCAGCAGTCCCACTAGCGGGAGGTTCCCCGGGGAGCTGTTTTTT
TRBV21-1	.	TRBJ2-2	.	CASSKARGPTNTGELFF	TGTGCCAGCAGCAAAGCCAGGGGCCCCACGAACACCGGGGAGCTGTTTTTT
TRBV6-5	.	TRBJ2-3	.	CASSLGLAEGTQYF	TGTGCCAGCAGTCTGGGATTAGCGGAGGGTACGCAGTATTTT
TRBV4-1	.	TRBJ2-2	.	CASSYLQGPNTGELFF	TGCGCCAGCAGCTACCTACAGGGTCCGAACACCGGGGAGCTGTTTTTT
TRBV19	TRBD1	TRBJ1-2	.	CASTFGTGDGYTF	TGTGCCAGTACCTTCGGGACAGGGGACGGCTACACCTTC
TRBV5-1	TRBD1	TRBJ2-1	.	CASSFSGTGVVNEQFF	TGCGCCAGCAGCTTCTCCGGGACAGGGGTAGTCAATGAGCAGTTCTTC
TRBV10-1	.	TRBJ2-3	.	CASSEGTTDTQYF	TGCGCCAGCAGTGAGGGGACTACAGATACGCAGTATTTT
TRBV13	.	TRBJ2-7	.	CASSLGQSSYEQYF	TGTGCCAGCAGCTTAGGCCAGTCTTCCTACGAGCAGTACTTC
TRBV30	TRBD1	TRBJ2-1	.	CAWSQGGMTIEQFF	TGTGCCTGGAGTCAAGGGGGCATGACAATTGAGCAGTTCTTC
TRBV7-8	.	TRBJ2-3	once	CASSSSPSRADTQYF	TGTGCCAGCAGCTCGAGCCCGTCGAGGGCAGATACGCAGTATTTT
TRBV13	TRBD2	TRBJ2-1	.	CASSLGRSGGYNEQFF	TGTGCCAGCAGCTTAGGCCGCAGCGGGGGATACAATGAGCAGTTCTTC
TRBV11-2	TRBD2	TRBJ2-1	.	CASSPGTSGLNEQFF	TGTGCCAGCAGCCCGGGGACTAGCGGTTTAAATGAGCAGTTCTTC
TRBV6-5	TRBD2	TRBJ2-5	.	CASSYSGGIQETQYF	TGTGCCAGCAGTTACTCGGGAGGGATACAAGAGACCCAGTACTTC
TRBV27	TRBD2	TRBJ2-5	.	CASNPVAGQETQHF	TGTGCCAGCAATCCGGTAGCGGGGCAAGAGACCCAGCACTTC
TRBV7-9	.	TRBJ2-2	once	CASSSIPTGELFF	TGTGCCAGCAGCTCCATCCCCACCGGGGAGCTGTTTTTT